A selection of T cell receptor beta chains follows, all from one sample in a study of shared clonotypes between healthy human individuals. The table came from immunoSEQ multiplex PCR; TCRdb's copy has only in-frame clones and leaves some out. The sample contains 400,000 to 500,000 clones, 70% to 80% of which appear only once. The sequencing input was PBMCs. Source of these receptors: a woman aged 40 to 55 in good health. Some clones in this sample may be carry-over from other donors' samples. Both conserved end residues are part of each CDR3.

TRBV5-4	TRBJ1-1	CASSLPGYTEAFF
TRBV14	TRBJ1-1	CASSLTTGLNTEAFF
TRBV7-2	NA	CASSLFSEQYF
TRBV27	TRBJ1-5	CASHAGPYSNQPQHF
TRBV5-1	TRBJ1-2	CASSTGQGFDGYTF
TRBV29-1	TRBJ2-7	CSVTPGDRSLEQYF
TRBV2	TRBJ1-2	CASTDRGPNYGYTF
TRBV7-3	TRBJ2-1	CASSSSRGGGPGNEQFF
TRBV7-2	TRBJ1-1	CASSAPGGNTEAFF
TRBV6-1	TRBJ2-5	CASSVTGGFQETQYF
TRBV2	TRBJ1-2	CASSEVGRGLGYTF
TRBV5-1	TRBJ2-7	CASSWGAGVTYEQYF
TRBV7-7	TRBJ2-3	CASSLMMTSDTQYF
TRBV27	TRBJ2-2	CASSLRPAGVGAGELFF
TRBV6-5	TRBJ2-7	CASWRRQGAREQYF
TRBV29-1	TRBJ2-1	CSVVPGLAASYNEQFF
TRBV5-6	TRBJ1-2	CASSLEDRGYGYTF
TRBV6-1	TRBJ1-1	CASSEQRSGTEAFF
TRBV10-1	TRBJ2-1	CASGESSPSRNEQFF
TRBV2	TRBJ1-4	CASSELSRLREKLFF
TRBV7-2	TRBJ2-2	CASSLAVVGTGELFF
TRBV5-1	TRBJ2-3	CASRPGLPWTLTQYF
TRBV15	TRBJ1-4	CATSLDRGNEKLFF
TRBV29-1	TRBJ2-1	CSVGLAGVAYNEQFF
TRBV28	TRBJ2-7	CASNRLGTDPIMYF
TRBV5-1	TRBJ2-1	CASSIPTGRNEQFF
TRBV6-5	TRBJ2-5	CASSRGLGTQYF
TRBV11-3	TRBJ1-5	CASSLVIQGGQPQHF
TRBV6-4	TRBJ2-1	CASSDGRINEQFF
TRBV28	TRBJ1-2	CATGGANYGYTF
TRBV28	TRBJ2-5	CASSPLVSGPQYF
TRBV28	TRBJ1-2	CASSPGQGLGYTF
TRBV5-4	TRBJ2-7	CASSPTSGTSYEQYF
TRBV10-3	TRBJ2-2	CAIRGPAQGLGNTGELFF
TRBV2	TRBJ1-3	CASSEGYSGNTIYF
TRBV20-1	TRBJ2-1	CSAPIASGQFF
TRBV21-1	TRBJ1-1	CASSPRRQNTEAFF
TRBV5-1	TRBJ2-7	CASNRGPYEQYF
TRBV4-1	TRBJ2-7	CASSQVGRTYEQYF
TRBV7-9	TRBJ2-6	CASSSRQGAPDWANVLTF